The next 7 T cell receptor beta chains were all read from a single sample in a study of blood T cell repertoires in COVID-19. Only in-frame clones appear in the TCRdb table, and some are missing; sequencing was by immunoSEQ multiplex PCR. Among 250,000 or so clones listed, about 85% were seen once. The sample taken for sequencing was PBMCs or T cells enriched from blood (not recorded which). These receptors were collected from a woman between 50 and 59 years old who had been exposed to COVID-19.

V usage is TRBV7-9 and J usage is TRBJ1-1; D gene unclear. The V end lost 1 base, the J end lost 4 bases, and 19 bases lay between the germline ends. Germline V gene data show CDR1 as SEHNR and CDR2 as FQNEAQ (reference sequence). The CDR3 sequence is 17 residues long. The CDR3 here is CASSLGSLSGGATEAFF. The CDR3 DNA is TGTGCCAGCAGCTTAGGGTCCCTTTCTGGTGGAGCCACTGAAGCTTTCTTT. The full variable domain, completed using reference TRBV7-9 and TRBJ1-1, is DTGVSQNPRHKITKRGQNVTFRCDPISEHNRLYWYRQTLGQGPEFLTYFQNEAQLEKSRLLSDRFSAERPKGSFSTLEIQRTEQGDSAMYLCASSLGSLSGGATEAFFGQGTRLTVV.

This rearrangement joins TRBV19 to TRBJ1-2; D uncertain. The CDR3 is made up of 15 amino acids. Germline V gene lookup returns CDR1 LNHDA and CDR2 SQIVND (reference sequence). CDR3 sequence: CATPSADKRNYGYTF. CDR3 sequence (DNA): TGTGCGACCCCATCGGCCGACAAAAGAAACTATGGCTACACCTTC.

The CDR3 coding sequence is TGTGCCAGCAGGGCAGGTGAAAAAGGCTACACCTTC. Encoded protein: CASRAGEKGYTF. The chain combines TRBV12-3 or TRBV12-4 with TRBJ1-2, with D unclear. This CDR3 has 12 residues. The V gene lost 6 bases and the J gene lost 8 bases, with 13 bases spanning the gap.

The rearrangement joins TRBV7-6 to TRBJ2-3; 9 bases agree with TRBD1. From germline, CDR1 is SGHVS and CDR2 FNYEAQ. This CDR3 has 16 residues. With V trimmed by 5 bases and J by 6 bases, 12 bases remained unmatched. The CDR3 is CASSPPPGQGIDTQYF. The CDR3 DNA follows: TGTGCCAGCAGCCCTCCCCCCGGACAGGGGATTGATACGCAGTATTTT.

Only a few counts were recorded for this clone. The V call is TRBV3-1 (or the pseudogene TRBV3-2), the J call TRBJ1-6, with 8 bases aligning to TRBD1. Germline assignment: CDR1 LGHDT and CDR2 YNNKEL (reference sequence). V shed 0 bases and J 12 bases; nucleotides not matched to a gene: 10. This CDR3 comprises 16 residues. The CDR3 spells CASSQDPGGVWGPLHF. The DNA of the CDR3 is TGTGCCAGCAGCCAAGATCCAGGGGGCGTCTGGGGACCCCTCCACTTT.

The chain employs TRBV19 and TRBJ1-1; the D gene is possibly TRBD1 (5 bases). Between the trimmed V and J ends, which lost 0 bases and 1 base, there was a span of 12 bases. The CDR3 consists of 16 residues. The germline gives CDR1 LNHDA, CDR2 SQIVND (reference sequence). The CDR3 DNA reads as TGTGCCAGTAGTATAGATAGGGTTACAGGGAACACTGAAGCTTTCTTT. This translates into CASSIDRVTGNTEAFF.

The DNA of the CDR3 is TGTGCCTGGACCGGCAGGGCGTCGGATGAGCAGTTCTTC. It codes for CAWTGRASDEQFF. The chain carries TRBV30 and TRBJ2-1; possibly TRBD1 for D (5 bases). CDR3 length: 13 amino acids. In germline, CDR1 is GTSNPN, CDR2 SVGIG (reference sequence). V lost 4 bases, J lost 8 bases, and 15 bases lay in between.